The clone carrying this TCR beta chain was counted ten times or more. What it recognizes is unknown. Whoever was chosen for sequencing had shown CD8+CD57+ cell expansion by flow cytometry. The data originate from a study of CD8+CD57+ T cells in acquired aplastic anemia. Study results and limitations: Between patients and controls, roughly 29 CD8+ CDR3 sequences were found in common.

It was genomic DNA that served as the template for profiling TCR beta VDJ and CDR3. TCRdb ran MiXCR on the reads and lists one entry per CDR3 protein. The sample carries 150,000 or so distinct CDR3 sequences, roughly 48% recorded once. The origin of this receptor is a human donor with aplastic anemia. Sequencing was carried out using sorted CD4+, CD8+, or CD8+CD57+ T cells (not recorded which) from PBMCs.

The CDR3 coding sequence is TGTGCCAGTAGTGGGACGACAGGATTGAACACCGGGGAGCTGTTTTTT. It specifies CASSGTTGLNTGELFF. V usage is TRBV19 and J usage is TRBJ2-2; D possibly corresponds to TRBD1 (6 bases). V was cut by 5 bases and J by 1 base, with 14 bases left in between. The germline V gene encodes CDR1 LNHDA and CDR2 SQIVND (reference sequence). CDR3 length equals 16 residues. Looking up the rest from reference TRBV19 and TRBJ2-2 gives the full variable domain: DGGITQSPKYLFRKEGQNVTLSCEQNLNHDAMYWYRQDPGQGLRLIYYSQIVNDFQKGDIAEGYSVSREKKESFPLTVTSAQKNPTAFYLCASSGTTGLNTGELFFGEGSRLTVL.